Reported below is one T cell receptor (beta chain). This sample was included in a study of CD8 T cells in Susac syndrome. V dropped 2 bases and J dropped 6 bases, with 11 bases sitting between them. Germline values: CDR1 SGHRS, CDR2 YFSETQ. The CDR3 loop spans 13 amino acids. Sequencing of TCR beta was carried out in blood CD8+ and CD4+ T cells. After extraction with the RNeasy kit, 0.5 to 1 ug of the RNA was reverse transcribed using random hexamers. Amplification of TCR beta CDR3 by immunoSEQ multiplex PCR spanned 54 Vbeta and 13 Jbeta. TCRdb re-called the immunoSEQ multiplex PCR reads through MiXCR, storing one row per CDR3 protein. The repertoire includes 120,000 or so distinct CDR3 sequences, roughly 93% of them detected once, and 0.093% sits in the top ten.

The J gene is TRBJ1-1, the V gene TRBV5-1; possibly TRBD1 for D (5 bases). The receptor was derived from a human donor with multiple sclerosis. The sequencing sample was made of CD4+ T cells from PBMCs. CDR3: CASSLGVGAEAFF. The CDR3 nucleotides read TGCGCCAGCAGCTTAGGGGTAGGGGCTGAAGCTTTCTTT.